This record looks at one TCR beta chain sequence and its context. The antigen is unknown. The junction had 7 bases not matched to a gene; V was cut back by 4 bases and J by 4 bases. The CDR3 covers 14 residues. CDR1 GTSNPN and CDR2 SVGIG come from the germline V gene (reference sequence). The record originates from a study of circulating and synovial CD4+ cells in juvenile arthritis. The study, taken as a whole, reports: These blood cells shared more CDR3 sequences with synovium than bulk blood. Vbeta family usage analysis did not detect the pathogenic-like versus bulk difference. CPL versus bulk CD4 samples: T cell genome counts differed by at least an order of magnitude. Bulk blood CD4 repertoires were more diverse than these.

Generated by immunoSEQ multiplex PCR, the TCRdb table keeps only in-frame clones and is missing some. The data contain fewer than 40,000 clones, roughly 93% of them singletons. The source of this sequence is a human donor with juvenile idiopathic arthritis. The V and J genes are TRBV30 and TRBJ1-1; TRBD1 matches 9 bases. The material sequenced was CD4+ T cells from blood. CDR3 coding DNA: TGTGCCTGGACCCAGGACAGGGGTGGCACTGAAGCTTTCTTT. As protein: CAWTQDRGGTEAFF.